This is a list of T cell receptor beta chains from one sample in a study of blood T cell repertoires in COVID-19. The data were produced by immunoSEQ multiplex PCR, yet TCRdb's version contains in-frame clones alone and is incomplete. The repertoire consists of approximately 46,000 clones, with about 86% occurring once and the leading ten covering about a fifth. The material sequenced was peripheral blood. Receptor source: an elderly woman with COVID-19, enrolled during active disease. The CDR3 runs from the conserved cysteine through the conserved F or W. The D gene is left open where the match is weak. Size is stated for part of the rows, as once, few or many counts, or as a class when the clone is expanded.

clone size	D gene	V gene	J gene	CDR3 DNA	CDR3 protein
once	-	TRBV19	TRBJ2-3	TGTGCCAGTAGTCCGGACAGACCCCGGGGAATGGATACGCAGTATTTT	CASSPDRPRGMDTQYF
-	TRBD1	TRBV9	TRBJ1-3	TGTGCCAGCAGCCGGGACAGGGTGGACACCATATATTTT	CASSRDRVDTIYF
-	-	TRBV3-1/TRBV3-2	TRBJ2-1	TGTGCCAGCAGCTACTACAATGAGCAGTTCTTC	CASSYYNEQFF
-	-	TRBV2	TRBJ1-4	TGTGCCGGGACCGGGGGAAATAATGAAAAACTGTTTTTT	CAGTGGNNEKLFF
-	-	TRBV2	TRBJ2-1	TGTGCCAGCAGAGGCGGGCTTAGCTCCTACAATGAGCAGTTCTTC	CASRGGLSSYNEQFF
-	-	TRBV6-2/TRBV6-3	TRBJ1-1	TGTGCCAGCAGTTACGGAGGGAGAGCTGAAGCTTTCTTT	CASSYGGRAEAFF
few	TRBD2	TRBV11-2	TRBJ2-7	TGTGCCAGCAGCCCAGTAGCGGGAACCTACGAGCAGTACTTC	CASSPVAGTYEQYF
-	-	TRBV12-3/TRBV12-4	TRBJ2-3	TGTGCCAGCAGTTGGGGTTCGGGGGATACGCAGTATTTT	CASSWGSGDTQYF
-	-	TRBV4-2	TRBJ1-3	TGTGCCAGCAGCCAAGATTGGGCCGCTGGAAACACCATATATTTT	CASSQDWAAGNTIYF
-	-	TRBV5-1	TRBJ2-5	TGCGCCAGCACTACAGCGGTTCAAGAGACCCAGTACTTC	CASTTAVQETQYF
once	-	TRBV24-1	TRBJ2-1	TGTGCCACCAGTGATTTGTGGCTGGGTCGGAGGTTCTTC	CATSDLWLGRRFF
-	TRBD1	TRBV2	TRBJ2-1	TGTGCCAGCAGTGAGTCAGGGGGTAATGAGCAGTTCTTC	CASSESGGNEQFF
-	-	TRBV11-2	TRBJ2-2	TGTGCCAGCAGCTTAGATCGGTGGACTTTAAACACCGGGGAGCTGTTTTTT	CASSLDRWTLNTGELFF
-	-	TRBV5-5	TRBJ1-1	TGTGCCAGCAGCCCCTGGCCGAACACTGAAGCTTTCTTT	CASSPWPNTEAFF
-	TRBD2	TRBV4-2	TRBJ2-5	TGTGCCAGCACCCCGGGACTAGCGGGAGGAGAGACCCAGTACTTC	CASTPGLAGGETQYF
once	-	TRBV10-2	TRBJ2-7	TGCGCCAGCAGTGAGTCAGGGGTTCGGTACTTC	CASSESGVRYF
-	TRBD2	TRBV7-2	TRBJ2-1	TGTGCCAGCAGCTTTAGCGGGACGCCGAGCTCCTACAATGAGCAGTTCTTC	CASSFSGTPSSYNEQFF
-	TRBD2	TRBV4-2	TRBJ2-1	TGTGCCAGCAGCCAAGCCTCGGGACTAGCGGGAGGGCCCTACAATGAGCAGTTCTTC	CASSQASGLAGGPYNEQFF
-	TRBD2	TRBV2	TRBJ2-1	TGTGCCAGCATGAGGGTAGCGGGAGCCCACAATGAGCAGTTCTTC	CASMRVAGAHNEQFF
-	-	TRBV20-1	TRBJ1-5	TGCAGTGCTAGTCAACCGGGGGGAGACCAGCCCCAGCATTTT	CSASQPGGDQPQHF
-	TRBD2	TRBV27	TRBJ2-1	TGTGCCAGCATCATAAGGGCGGGAGGTTCCTACAATGAGCAGTTCTTC	CASIIRAGGSYNEQFF
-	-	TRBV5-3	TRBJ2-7	TGTGCCAGAAGCTTGGTTCTTAGCGGCTTGAGCTCCTACGAGCAGTACTTC	CARSLVLSGLSSYEQYF
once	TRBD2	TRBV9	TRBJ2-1	TGTGCCAGCAGCGTCAGGTTTTCGGCGGGAGATGTCGGCAATGAGCAGTTCTTC	CASSVRFSAGDVGNEQFF
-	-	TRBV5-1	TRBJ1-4	TGCGCCAGCAGCTTGGGGACAAATGAAAAACTGTTTTTT	CASSLGTNEKLFF
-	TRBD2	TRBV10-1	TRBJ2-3	TGCGCCAGCAGTGAATTCGAGACTAGCGACTCCCTTAGCACAGATACGCAGTATTTT	CASSEFETSDSLSTDTQYF
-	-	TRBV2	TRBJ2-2	TGTGCCACCAAGGCGGGGACGAACACCGGGGAGCTGTTTTTT	CATKAGTNTGELFF
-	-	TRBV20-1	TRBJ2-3	TGCAGTGCTAGTCGAGCGGAGGTGAGCACAGATACGCAGTATTTT	CSASRAEVSTDTQYF
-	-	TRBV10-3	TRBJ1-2	TGTGCCATCAGTGACCTTACGCGGGGAGGGCGTGATGGCTACACCTTC	CAISDLTRGGRDGYTF
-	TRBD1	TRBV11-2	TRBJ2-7	TGTGCCAGCAGCCCTACCGGGACAGGGGTCTACGAGCAGTACTTC	CASSPTGTGVYEQYF
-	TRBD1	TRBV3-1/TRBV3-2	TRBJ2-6	TGTGCCAGCACCCCTACAGGGGAGGGGGCCAACGTCCTGACTTTC	CASTPTGEGANVLTF
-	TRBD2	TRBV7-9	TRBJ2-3	TGTGCCAGCAGCCCACTAGCGGGAAGCACAGATACGCAGTATTTT	CASSPLAGSTDTQYF
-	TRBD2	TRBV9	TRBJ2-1	TGTGCCAGCAGCGGACTAGCGGGAGGGAGATACAATGAGCAGTTCTTC	CASSGLAGGRYNEQFF
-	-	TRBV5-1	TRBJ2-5	TGCGCCAGCAGCTTGGTGTACAGGGACCAAGAGACCCAGTACTTC	CASSLVYRDQETQYF
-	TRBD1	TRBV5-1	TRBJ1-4	TGCGCCAGCAGCGGGGCGGGGACAGCAACTAATGAAAAACTGTTTTTT	CASSGAGTATNEKLFF
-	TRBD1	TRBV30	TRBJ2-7	TGTGCCTGTACAGGGGCCTACGAGCAGTACTTC	CACTGAYEQYF
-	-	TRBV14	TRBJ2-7	TGTGCCAGCAGCCAAGTCTTCCTCTACGAGCAGTACTTC	CASSQVFLYEQYF
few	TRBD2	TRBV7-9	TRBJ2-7	TGTGCCAGCAGCTTGGGACCTAGCGGGAAGCCCTACGAGCAGTACTTC	CASSLGPSGKPYEQYF
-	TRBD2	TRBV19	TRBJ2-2	TGTGCCAGTAAGGGGACTAGCGGGTCGAACACCGGGGAGCTGTTTTTT	CASKGTSGSNTGELFF
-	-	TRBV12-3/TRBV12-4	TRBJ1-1	TGTGCCAGCAGCAGAATGAACACTGAAGCTTTCTTT	CASSRMNTEAFF
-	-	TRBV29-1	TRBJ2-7	TGCAGCGCTTGGACTGGCTACGAGCAGTACTTC	CSAWTGYEQYF
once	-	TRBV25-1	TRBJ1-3	TGTGCCAGCAGTGAATGGGGGGTTTCTGGAAACACCATATATTTT	CASSEWGVSGNTIYF
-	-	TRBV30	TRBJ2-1	TGTGCCTGGAGCCCACTAGCCGCAAATGAGCAGTTCTTC	CAWSPLAANEQFF
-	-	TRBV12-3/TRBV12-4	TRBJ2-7	TGTGCCAGCAGGCGACAGGTCGACTACGAGCAGTACTTC	CASRRQVDYEQYF
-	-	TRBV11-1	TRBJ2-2	TGTGCCAGCAGCTTAGCGGGAGCCGGGGAGCTGTTTTTT	CASSLAGAGELFF
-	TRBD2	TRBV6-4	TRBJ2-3	TGTGCCAGCAGTCGACTAGCGGGGGTTTGGGATACGCAGTATTTT	CASSRLAGVWDTQYF
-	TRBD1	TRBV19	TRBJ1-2	TGTGCCAGTAGTGCCAGGGACAGGAATATGGAGGGCTACACCTTC	CASSARDRNMEGYTF
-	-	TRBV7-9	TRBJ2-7	TGTGCCAGCAGCCCTCCCGAGGCGATTTACGAGCAGTACTTC	CASSPPEAIYEQYF
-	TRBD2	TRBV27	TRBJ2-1	TGTGCCAGCAGTTTACTTTTGGCTAGCGGGAACAATGAGCAGTTCTTC	CASSLLLASGNNEQFF
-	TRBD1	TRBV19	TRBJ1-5	TGTGCCAGTAGTATCCGACAGGGGACAGTCCAATATAGCAATCAGCCCCAGCATTTT	CASSIRQGTVQYSNQPQHF
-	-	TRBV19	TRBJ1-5	TGTGCCACCAGAGACGAGGGAGGGACAACCGGGGGACCCCAGCATTTT	CATRDEGGTTGGPQHF
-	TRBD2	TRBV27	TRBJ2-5	TGTGCCAGCTGCCCCCGGGGGGGCCGGAAGACCCAGTACTTC	CASCPRGGRKTQYF
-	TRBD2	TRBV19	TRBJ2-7	TGTGCCAGTAGTACCCTCGAAGCGGGAGGGCCGTACGAGCAGTACTTC	CASSTLEAGGPYEQYF